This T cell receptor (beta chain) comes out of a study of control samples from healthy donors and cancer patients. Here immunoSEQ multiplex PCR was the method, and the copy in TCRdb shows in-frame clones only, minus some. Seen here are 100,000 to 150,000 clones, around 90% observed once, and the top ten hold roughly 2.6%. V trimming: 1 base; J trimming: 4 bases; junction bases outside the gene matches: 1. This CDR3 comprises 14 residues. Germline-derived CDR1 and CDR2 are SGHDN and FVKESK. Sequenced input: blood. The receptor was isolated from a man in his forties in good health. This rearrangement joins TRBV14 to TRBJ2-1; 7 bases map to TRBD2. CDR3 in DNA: TGTGCCAGCAGCCAAGGACTAGCTTACAATGAGCAGTTCTTC. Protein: CASSQGLAYNEQFF.